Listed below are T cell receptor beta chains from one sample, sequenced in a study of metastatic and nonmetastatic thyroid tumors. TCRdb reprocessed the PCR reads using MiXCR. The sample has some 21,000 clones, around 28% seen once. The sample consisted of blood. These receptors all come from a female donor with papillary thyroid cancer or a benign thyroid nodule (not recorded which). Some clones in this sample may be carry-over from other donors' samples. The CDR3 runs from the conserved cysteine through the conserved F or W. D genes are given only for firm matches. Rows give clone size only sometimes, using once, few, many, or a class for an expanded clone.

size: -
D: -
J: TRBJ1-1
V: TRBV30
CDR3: CAWSPTGGDAFF
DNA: TGTGCCTGGAGTCCGACGGGGGGCGATGCTTTCTTT

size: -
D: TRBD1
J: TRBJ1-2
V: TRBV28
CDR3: CASSLWAGGGYTF
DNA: TGTGCCAGCAGTTTATGGGCAGGGGGCGGCTACACCTTC

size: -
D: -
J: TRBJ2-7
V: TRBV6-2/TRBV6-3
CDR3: CASSYGDRYEQYF
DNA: TGTGCCAGCAGTTACGGGGACCGCTACGAGCAGTACTTC

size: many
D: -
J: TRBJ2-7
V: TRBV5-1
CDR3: CASRNWDAVGYEQYF
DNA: TGCGCCAGCAGGAACTGGGACGCCGTTGGTTACGAGCAGTACTTC

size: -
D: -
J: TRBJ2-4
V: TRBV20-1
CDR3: CCAETGGEIQYF
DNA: TGCTGTGCGGAGACAGGTGGGGAGATTCAGTACTTC

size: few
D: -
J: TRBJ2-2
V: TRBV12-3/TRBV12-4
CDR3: CASRRDTGNTWELFF
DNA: TGTGCCAGCAGGCGGGACACCGGTAACACCTGGGAGCTGTTTTTT

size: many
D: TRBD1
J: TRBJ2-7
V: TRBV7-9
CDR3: CASSPDRAPYEQYF
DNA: TGTGCCAGCAGCCCGGACAGGGCCCCCTACGAGCAGTACTTC

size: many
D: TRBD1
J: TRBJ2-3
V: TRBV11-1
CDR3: CASSDNRGRGDTQYF
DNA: TGTGCCAGCAGCGACAACAGGGGGCGAGGAGATACGCAGTATTTT

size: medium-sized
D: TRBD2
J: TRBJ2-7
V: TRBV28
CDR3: CASSLLWSSGKLSYEQYF
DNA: TGTGCCAGCAGTTTATTGTGGTCTAGCGGAAAACTCTCCTACGAGCAGTACTTC

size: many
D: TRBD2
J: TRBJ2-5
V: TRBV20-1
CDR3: CSARDLAGGQETQYF
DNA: TGCAGTGCTAGAGATCTAGCGGGAGGACAAGAGACCCAGTACTTC

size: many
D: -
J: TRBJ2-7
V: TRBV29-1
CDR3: CSGGTGRGYEQYF
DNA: TGCAGCGGCGGGACGGGGAGGGGGTACGAGCAGTACTTC

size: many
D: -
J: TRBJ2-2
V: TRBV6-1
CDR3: CASRGGGQTTGELFF
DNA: TGTGCCAGCAGGGGGGGTGGGCAAACCACCGGGGAGCTGTTTTTT

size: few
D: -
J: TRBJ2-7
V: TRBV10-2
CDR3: CASSVGQFRSIYEQYF
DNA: TGCGCCAGCAGTGTCGGACAGTTCCGATCTATCTACGAGCAGTACTTC

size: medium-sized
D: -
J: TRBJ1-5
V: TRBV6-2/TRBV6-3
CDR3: CASSYPPAAISDQPQHF
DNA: TGTGCCAGCAGTTACCCTCCTGCAGCAATCTCAGATCAGCCCCAGCATTTT

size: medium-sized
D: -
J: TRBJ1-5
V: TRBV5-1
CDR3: CASSLAQNQPQHF
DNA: TGCGCCAGCAGCTTGGCGCAAAATCAGCCCCAGCATTTT

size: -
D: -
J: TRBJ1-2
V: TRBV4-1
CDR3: CASSQERTLHGYTF
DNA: TGCGCCAGCAGCCAAGAGCGGACTCTTCATGGCTACACCTTC

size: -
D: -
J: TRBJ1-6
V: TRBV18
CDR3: CASSQDGNSPLHF
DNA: TGTGCCAGCTCGCAGGACGGGAATTCACCCCTCCACTTT

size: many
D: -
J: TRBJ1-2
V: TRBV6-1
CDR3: CASSEIYQGYGYTF
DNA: TGTGCCAGCAGTGAAATCTATCAGGGTTATGGCTACACCTTC

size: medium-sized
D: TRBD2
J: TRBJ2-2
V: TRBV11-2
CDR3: CASSLLAGDTGELFF
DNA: TGTGCCAGCAGCTTACTAGCGGGAGACACCGGGGAGCTGTTTTTT

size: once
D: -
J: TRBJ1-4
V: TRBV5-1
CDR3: CAWSGVEEKLFF
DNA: TGCGCCTGGAGCGGGGTGGAGGAAAAACTGTTTTTT

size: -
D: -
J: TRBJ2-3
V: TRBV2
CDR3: CASSALPIAALVTDTQYF
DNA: TGTGCCAGCAGTGCCCTCCCCATAGCGGCACTAGTCACAGATACGCAGTATTTT

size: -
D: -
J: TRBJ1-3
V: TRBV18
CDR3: CASSPGFSGESGNTIYF
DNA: TGTGCCAGCTCACCAGGTTTTTCAGGGGAGTCTGGAAACACCATATATTTT

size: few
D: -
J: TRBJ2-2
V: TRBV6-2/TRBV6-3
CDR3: CASSLGTPKTGELFF
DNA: TGTGCCAGCAGCCTCGGGACTCCTAAGACCGGGGAGCTGTTTTTT

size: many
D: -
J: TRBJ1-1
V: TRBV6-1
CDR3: CASSYGGVGTEAFF
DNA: TGTGCCAGCAGTTATGGTGGCGTTGGGACTGAAGCTTTCTTT

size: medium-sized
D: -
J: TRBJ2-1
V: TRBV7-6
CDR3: CASSPHAGVIVNEQFF
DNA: TGTGCCAGCAGCCCACATGCAGGGGTCATTGTTAATGAGCAGTTCTTC

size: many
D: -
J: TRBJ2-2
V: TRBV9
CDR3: CASSVVPGSGELFF
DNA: TGTGCCAGCAGCGTAGTGCCCGGTTCCGGGGAGCTGTTTTTT

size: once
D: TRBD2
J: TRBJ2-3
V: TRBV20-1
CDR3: CSALIRTSGRGTDTQYF
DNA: TGCAGTGCTCTGATTAGGACTAGCGGGAGGGGGACAGATACGCAGTATTTT

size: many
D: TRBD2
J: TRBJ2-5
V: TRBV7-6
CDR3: CASSPVVAGRETQYF
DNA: TGTGCCAGCAGCCCCGTAGTAGCGGGAAGAGAGACCCAGTACTTC

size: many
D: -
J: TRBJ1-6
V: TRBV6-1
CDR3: CASSPGSLNSPLHF
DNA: TGTGCCAGCTCCCCGGGATCTTTAAATTCACCCCTCCACTTT

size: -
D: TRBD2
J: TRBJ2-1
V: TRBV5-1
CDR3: CASSLAVTSGRSEQFF
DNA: TGCGCCAGCAGCTTGGCCGTGACTAGCGGGAGGTCTGAGCAGTTCTTC

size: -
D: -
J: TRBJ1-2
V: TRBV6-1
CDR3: CASWEPPGGYTF
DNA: TGTGCCAGCTGGGAACCGCCGGGTGGCTACACCTTC

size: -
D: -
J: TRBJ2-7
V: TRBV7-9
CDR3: CASSSDKFYEQYF
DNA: TGTGCCAGCAGCTCAGACAAGTTCTACGAGCAGTACTTC

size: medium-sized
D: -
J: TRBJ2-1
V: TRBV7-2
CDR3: CASSPNSNEQFF
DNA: TGTGCCAGCAGCCCGAACAGCAATGAGCAGTTCTTC

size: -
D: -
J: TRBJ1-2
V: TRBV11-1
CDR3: CASSLDGWGGQRNYGYTF
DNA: TGTGCCAGCAGCTTAGATGGGTGGGGCGGGCAGAGGAACTATGGCTACACCTTC

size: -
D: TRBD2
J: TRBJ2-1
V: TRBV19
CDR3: CASSITGLAGEQFF
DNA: TGTGCCAGTAGTATAACGGGACTAGCGGGAGAGCAGTTCTTC

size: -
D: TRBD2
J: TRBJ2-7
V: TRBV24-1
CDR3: CATSDPSSGNAPYEQYF
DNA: TGTGCCACCAGTGATCCATCTAGCGGGAATGCCCCCTACGAGCAGTACTTC

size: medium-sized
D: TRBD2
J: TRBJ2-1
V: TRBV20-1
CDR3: CSASLASGSSYNEQFF
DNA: TGCAGTGCTAGCCTGGCTAGCGGGAGCTCCTACAATGAGCAGTTCTTC

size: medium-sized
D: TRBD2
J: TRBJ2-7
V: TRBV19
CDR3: CASSTTSGGLEQYF
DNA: TGTGCCAGTAGTACCACTAGCGGGGGACTAGAGCAGTACTTC

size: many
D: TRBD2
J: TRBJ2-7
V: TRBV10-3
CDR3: CAIAGVSYEQYF
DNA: TGTGCCATAGCGGGAGTCTCCTACGAGCAGTACTTC

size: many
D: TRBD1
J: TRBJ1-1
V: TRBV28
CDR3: CASSPWTGANTEAFF
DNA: TGTGCCAGCAGTCCTTGGACAGGGGCGAACACTGAAGCTTTCTTT

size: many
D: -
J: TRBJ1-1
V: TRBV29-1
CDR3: CSVSEQDEAFF
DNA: TGCAGCGTCTCCGAACAGGATGAAGCTTTCTTT

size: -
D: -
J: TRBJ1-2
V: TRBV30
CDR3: CAWSRQNYGYIF
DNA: TGTGCCTGGAGTCGTCAGAACTATGGCTACATCTTC